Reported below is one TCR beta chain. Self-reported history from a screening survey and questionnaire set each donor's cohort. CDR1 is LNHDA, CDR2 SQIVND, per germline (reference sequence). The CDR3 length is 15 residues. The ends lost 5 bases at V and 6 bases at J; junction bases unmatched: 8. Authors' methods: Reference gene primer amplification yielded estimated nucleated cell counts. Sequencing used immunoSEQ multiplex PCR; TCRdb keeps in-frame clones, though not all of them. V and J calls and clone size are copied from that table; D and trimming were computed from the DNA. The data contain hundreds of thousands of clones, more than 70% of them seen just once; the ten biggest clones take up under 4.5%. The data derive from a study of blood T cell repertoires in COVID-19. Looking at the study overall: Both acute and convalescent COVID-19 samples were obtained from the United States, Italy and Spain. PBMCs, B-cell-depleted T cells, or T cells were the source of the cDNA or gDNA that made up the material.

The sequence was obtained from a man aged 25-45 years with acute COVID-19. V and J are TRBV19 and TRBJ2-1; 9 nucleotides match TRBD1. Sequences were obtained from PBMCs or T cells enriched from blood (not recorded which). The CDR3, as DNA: TGTGCCAGTAGTTTTCGGGACAGGGTAGGCAATGAGCAGTTCTTC. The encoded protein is CASSFRDRVGNEQFF.